This T cell receptor (beta chain) was captured by sequencing in a study of shared clonotypes between healthy human individuals. Details on this clone: Its specificity is not known.

This table comes from immunoSEQ multiplex PCR, and its TCRdb copy is limited to in-frame clones, with some not included. This table holds about 1.5 million clones, 98% found once. Naive CD45RA+ and memory CD45RA-negative subsets were split from CD4+ cells. Findings of the study overall: The diversity represented, both genetic and in exposure history, was limited by few donors. Deeper or shallower sequencing was expected to change how clonotypes are shared among donors.

The junction had 2 bases not matched to a gene; V was cut back by 3 bases and J by 5 bases. The CDR3 length is 13 residues. The germline V gene has CDR1 MNHEY and CDR2 SMNVEV (reference sequence). The V and J genes are TRBV27 and TRBJ2-5; 8 nucleotides align to TRBD2. The sequenced material came from naive CD4+ T cells sorted from blood. Subset indicated: CD45RA+ positively selected. The clonotype was recovered from a man aged 25 to 40 in good health. Here the CDR3 DNA reads TGTGCCAGCAGTTTTAGCGGGATGGAGACCCAGTACTTC. Translation: CASSFSGMETQYF.